This passage covers 29 T cell receptor beta chains from one sample sequenced in a study of T cell responses to AZD1222 COVID-19 vaccine. The assay was immunoSEQ multiplex PCR, and TCRdb's table has in-frame clones only and misses some. The sample holds about 100,000 clones, more than 75% seen once. Sequencing used peripheral blood, obtained on day 0 of AZD1222 vaccination. All receptors derive from an adult in good health.

This clone was recorded a few times. The chain has TRBV28 and TRBJ1-5; D is unclear. The CDR3 extends over 13 amino acids. CDR1 and CDR2 from the germline V gene are MDHEN and SYDVKM. V gave up 7 bases and J gave up 3 bases, with 10 bases separating them. The CDR3, as DNA: TGTGCCAGCAAAAACAGCTTCAATCAGCCCCAGCATTTT. Translated, it gives CASKNSFNQPQHF.

The rearrangement uses TRBV7-9 and TRBJ2-7, with D possibly being TRBD2 (5 bases). The CDR3 has 15 amino acids. V gave up 5 bases and J gave up 7 bases, with 21 bases separating them. The V gene's germline CDR1 is SEHNR and CDR2 FQNEAQ (reference sequence). CDR3 region: CASSPQRGGPWEQYF. CDR3 in DNA: TGTGCCAGCAGCCCCCAACGAGGAGGCCCGTGGGAGCAGTACTTC.

This sequence joins TRBV5-4 and TRBJ2-7; 8 positions match TRBD1. Germline V gene sequence: CDR1 SGHNT, CDR2 YYREEE (reference sequence). The ends lost 3 bases at V and 5 bases at J; junction bases unmatched: 7. The CDR3 is 14 amino acids. CDR3 residues: CASSSGQGPNEQYF. The CDR3 coding sequence is TGTGCCAGCAGCTCCGGACAGGGCCCCAACGAGCAGTACTTC.

In DNA form, the CDR3 reads TGTGCCAGCAGCGTGCCAGGAGCGAGCACCGGGGAGCTGTTTTTT. This sequence encodes CASSVPGASTGELFF. The chain uses TRBV9 and TRBJ2-2; unclear D gene. Germline V gives CDR1 SGDLS, CDR2 YYNGEE. The V and J ends lost 2 bases and 4 bases respectively, with 12 bases between them. The CDR3 runs 15 residues.

The chain couples TRBV24-1 to TRBJ1-1, with no clear D. CDR1 KGHDR and CDR2 SFDVKD come from the germline V gene. The CDR3 is 13 residues long. Trimming left V 5 bases short and J 1 base short, with 7 bases between. DNA for the CDR3: TGTGCCACCAGTGCACAGTCGAACACTGAAGCTTTCTTT. Translated, it gives CATSAQSNTEAFF.

The chain joins TRBV6-2 or TRBV6-3 to TRBJ2-3; 7 nucleotides agree with TRBD2. Trimming removed 5 bases from V and 1 base from J; junction bases left unmatched: 3. From germline, CDR1 is MNHEY and CDR2 SVGEGT. There are 14 residues in the CDR3. CDR3 sequence reads: CASSSLAGTDTQYF. The CDR3 DNA follows: TGTGCCAGCAGTAGCCTAGCGGGCACAGATACGCAGTATTTT.

The V and J genes are TRBV19 and TRBJ2-5; D uncertain. CDR1 and CDR2 (germline): LNHDA, SQIVND (reference sequence). The CDR3 spans 15 residues. V gave up 7 bases and J gave up 3 bases, with 18 bases separating them. CDR3 in DNA: TGTGCCAGTAAGCCGGCAGATAGCCTTAAAGAGACCCAGTACTTC. It codes for CASKPADSLKETQYF.

V gene TRBV5-4 combines with J gene TRBJ2-7; D possibly corresponds to TRBD1 (6 bases). CDR1 is SGHNT, CDR2 YYREEE, per germline (reference sequence). CDR3 length equals 12 residues. The V and J ends lost 4 bases and 5 bases respectively, with 10 bases between them. This chain's CDR3 is CASSLQGNEQYF. CDR3 DNA: TGTGCCAGCAGCCTACAGGGAAACGAGCAGTACTTC. Filled out from reference TRBV5-4 and TRBJ2-7, the complete variable domain reads ETGVTQSPTHLIKTRGQQVTLRCSSQSGHNTVSWYQQALGQGPQFIFQYYREEENGRGNFPPRFSGLQFPNYSSELNVNALELDDSALYLCASSLQGNEQYFGPGTRLTVT.

The V gene is TRBV4-2, the J gene TRBJ2-7; 7 bases align to TRBD2. With 0 bases clipped from V and 2 bases from J, the junction kept 4 bases outside the gene matches. There are 15 residues in the CDR3. Per germline, CDR1 LGHNA and CDR2 YNFKEQ. The CDR3 protein is CASSQDWAGAYEQYF. CDR3 in DNA: TGTGCCAGCAGCCAAGACTGGGCGGGAGCCTACGAGCAGTACTTC.

The J gene is TRBJ2-1, the V gene TRBV30; 9 bases are a match to TRBD2. The germline V gene encodes CDR1 GTSNPN and CDR2 SVGIG (reference sequence). There are 14 residues in the CDR3. The junction had 2 bases not matched to a gene; V was cut back by 2 bases and J by 3 bases. The DNA of the CDR3 is TGTGCCTGGAGTAGACTAGCGGACTACAATGAGCAGTTCTTC. Translation: CAWSRLADYNEQFF.

The genes are TRBV5-4 and TRBJ1-4; 9 nucleotides align to TRBD1. The trim removed 4 bases at V and 14 bases at J, leaving 6 bases unmatched. The CDR3 spans 12 residues. Germline loops: CDR1 SGHNT, CDR2 YYREEE (reference sequence). The chain's CDR3 is CASSAQGAQLFF. CDR3 coding DNA: TGTGCCAGCAGCGCACAGGGGGCGCAGCTGTTTTTT.

CDR3 nucleotides: TGTGCCAGCACCCGATCGGGTGGCGGGGAGCTGTTTTTT. Its translation is CASTRSGGGELFF. The V and J genes are TRBV3-1 (or the pseudogene TRBV3-2) and TRBJ2-2, with no clear D. The CDR3 length is 13 residues. In germline, CDR1 is LGHDT, CDR2 YNNKEL (reference sequence). V dropped 7 bases and J dropped 7 bases, with 13 bases sitting between them.

The chain has TRBV19 and TRBJ1-5; no firm D call. Germline CDR1 reads LNHDA; CDR2 reads SQIVND (reference sequence). Between the trimmed V and J ends, which lost 5 bases and 7 bases, there was a span of 9 bases. The CDR3 length is 12 residues. This CDR3 reads CASSPYNQPQHF. The CDR3 DNA reads TGTGCCAGTAGTCCATATAACCAGCCCCAGCATTTT. Full variable domain (outside the CDR3, taken from reference TRBV19 and TRBJ1-5): DGGITQSPKYLFRKEGQNVTLSCEQNLNHDAMYWYRQDPGQGLRLIYYSQIVNDFQKGDIAEGYSVSREKKESFPLTVTSAQKNPTAFYLCASSPYNQPQHFGDGTRLSIL.

The V call is TRBV6-6, the J call TRBJ2-6; D remains ambiguous. CDR3 length equals 15 residues. V gave up 5 bases and J gave up 0 bases, with 8 bases separating them. The germline V gene encodes CDR1 MNHNY and CDR2 SVGAGI (reference sequence). The CDR3, as DNA: TGTGCCAGCAGTAAACAGAGCTCTGGGGCCAACGTCCTGACTTTC. It translates to CASSKQSSGANVLTF.

V gene TRBV14 combines with J gene TRBJ1-2; D not certain. The CDR3 is 15 amino acids. CDR1 and CDR2 from the germline V gene are SGHDN and FVKESK. V was shortened by 1 base and J by 4 bases, with 13 bases between the two germline ends. The chain's CDR3 is CASSQGFSAGYGYTF. In nucleotides, the CDR3 is TGTGCCAGCAGCCAAGGGTTTTCAGCAGGCTATGGCTACACCTTC.

The J gene is TRBJ1-2, the V gene TRBV19; D is ambiguous. The CDR3 totals 13 residues. V was cut by 4 bases and J by 3 bases, with 9 bases left in between. Germline V CDR1 and CDR2: LNHDA, SQIVND (reference sequence). CDR3 coding DNA: TGTGCCAGTAGTACAGGACTGGACTATGGCTACACCTTC. It specifies CASSTGLDYGYTF.

The rearrangement uses TRBV30 and TRBJ1-5, with D possibly matching TRBD1 (6 bases). Germline CDR1 GTSNPN, CDR2 SVGIG (reference sequence). This CDR3 is 17 amino acids long. V lost 0 bases, J lost 2 bases, and 17 bases lay in between. CDR3 sequence (DNA): TGTGCCTGGAGTGTACGTGGCAGGGGAAAAGGCAATCAGCCCCAGCATTTT. The encoded protein is CAWSVRGRGKGNQPQHF.

The V gene is TRBV9, the J gene TRBJ1-1, with D possibly TRBD1 on 5 matching bases. The germline V gene has CDR1 SGDLS and CDR2 YYNGEE. V shed 2 bases and J shed 0 bases, with 17 bases lying between them. The CDR3 has 17 amino acids. The CDR3 DNA is TGTGCCAGCAGCGTCTCCGGGGGGGTGAACCTGAACACTGAAGCTTTCTTT. Residues: CASSVSGGVNLNTEAFF.

The rearrangement joins TRBV7-9 to TRBJ2-1; 10 positions agree with TRBD2. The CDR3 has 15 residues. From germline, CDR1 is SEHNR and CDR2 FQNEAQ (reference sequence). Trimming cost V 6 bases and J 5 bases; bases outside gene matches: 7. The CDR3: CASSSTSGRNNEQFF. The DNA of the CDR3 is TGTGCCAGCAGTTCGACTAGCGGGCGCAACAATGAGCAGTTCTTC.

The rearrangement links TRBV19 to TRBJ2-1; 7 bases are a match to TRBD2. Germline V lookup: CDR1 LNHDA, CDR2 SQIVND (reference sequence). With V trimmed by 3 bases and J by 4 bases, 6 bases remained unmatched. This CDR3 has 15 residues. The CDR3 sequence: CASSISGGKYNEQFF. The CDR3 coding sequence is TGTGCCAGTAGTATTTCGGGAGGAAAGTACAATGAGCAGTTCTTC.

The chain joins TRBV19 to TRBJ2-2; the D is unclear. V lost 3 bases and J 0 bases, leaving 8 bases between the germline ends. The CDR3 length is 15 residues. CDR1 is LNHDA, CDR2 SQIVND, per germline (reference sequence). CDR3 residues: CASSIAGSNTGELFF. The CDR3 nucleotides read TGTGCCAGTAGTATTGCCGGGTCGAACACCGGGGAGCTGTTTTTT. The full variable domain, rest sourced from reference TRBV19 and TRBJ2-2, is DGGITQSPKYLFRKEGQNVTLSCEQNLNHDAMYWYRQDPGQGLRLIYYSQIVNDFQKGDIAEGYSVSREKKESFPLTVTSAQKNPTAFYLCASSIAGSNTGELFFGEGSRLTVL.

J is TRBJ2-1 and V is TRBV29-1; a weak D match, TRBD1 (5 bases). Between the trimmed V and J ends, which lost 4 bases and 2 bases, there was a span of 12 bases. The CDR3 runs to 14 residues. CDR1 and CDR2 from the germline V gene are SQVTM and ANQGSEA. The CDR3 DNA is TGCAGCGTTGGTTATCCAGGGCCCTACAATGAGCAGTTCTTC. This gives the protein CSVGYPGPYNEQFF.

The chain is built from TRBV20-1 and TRBJ2-7; no clear D gene. Germline V gene sequence: CDR1 DFQATT, CDR2 SNEGSKA (reference sequence). Trimming pared 5 bases from V and 3 bases from J, leaving 5 bases between. There are 10 residues in the CDR3. CDR3 residues: CSAGGYEQYF. CDR3 nucleotide sequence: TGCAGTGCTGGTGGCTACGAGCAGTACTTC.

Comments on this clone: Other DNA sequences in this specimen translate into the identical CDR3. This sequence joins TRBV30 and TRBJ2-1; possible D gene TRBD2, 6 bases. V lost 3 bases and J 4 bases, leaving 10 bases between the germline ends. The length of the CDR3 is 13 residues. Germline V lookup: CDR1 GTSNPN, CDR2 SVGIG (reference sequence). CDR3 sequence reads: CAWSRDSYNEQFF. The CDR3 bases are TGTGCCTGGAGCCGGGACTCTTACAATGAGCAGTTCTTC.

The chain has TRBV30 and TRBJ1-2; 9 nucleotides match TRBD1. This CDR3 has 14 amino acids. Germline V gene data show CDR1 as GTSNPN and CDR2 as SVGIG (reference sequence). V lost 5 bases and J lost 7; bases outside the gene matches: 11. CDR3 DNA sequence: TGTGCCTGGGGCGGGGACAGGGAATCATCTGGCTACACCTTC. Its protein is CAWGGDRESSGYTF.

The chain couples TRBV5-6 to TRBJ2-7; the match to TRBD2 covers 14 bases. CDR1 SGHDT and CDR2 YYEEEE come from the germline V gene. The CDR3 consists of 17 residues. Trimming took 4 bases from V and 4 from J; bases not matched to a gene: 10. Here the CDR3 DNA reads TGTGCCAGCAGCGCGACTAGCGGGAGGGTTAGTAGTTACGAGCAGTACTTC. Residues: CASSATSGRVSSYEQYF.

Only one count was recorded for this clone. The rearrangement uses TRBV27 and TRBJ2-1, with TRBD2 identical over 8 bases. The germline V gene encodes CDR1 MNHEY and CDR2 SMNVEV (reference sequence). This CDR3 spans 15 amino acids. The V gene end was trimmed by 5 bases and the J gene end by 7 bases; junction bases not matched to a gene: 10. This chain's CDR3 is CASSLSGNHRNEQFF. In nucleotides, the CDR3 is TGTGCCAGCAGTCTTAGCGGGAATCACCGTAATGAGCAGTTCTTC.

The rearrangement links TRBV7-8 to TRBJ1-5; D is possibly TRBD1 (5 bases). Trimming cost V 3 bases and J 0 bases, with 9 bases left between them. Germline loops: CDR1 SGHVS, CDR2 FQNEAQ. This CDR3 has 15 amino acids. CDR3 DNA sequence: TGTGCCAGCAGCTTCGACAGACTTAGCAATCAGCCCCAGCATTTT. As protein: CASSFDRLSNQPQHF.

The chain links TRBV28 to TRBJ2-5; TRBD2 matches 12 bases. Germline assignment: CDR1 MDHEN and CDR2 SYDVKM. The junction had 2 bases not matched to a gene; V was cut back by 6 bases and J by 0 bases. This CDR3 is built from 15 residues. The CDR3, as DNA: TGTGCCAGCAGGGGGACTAGCGGGTACCAAGAGACCCAGTACTTC. Its protein is CASRGTSGYQETQYF. The full variable domain, in which reference TRBV28 and TRBJ2-5 provide the parts outside the CDR3, is DVKVTQSSRYLVKRTGEKVFLECVQDMDHENMFWYRQDPGLGLRLIYFSYDVKMKEKGDIPEGYSVSREKKERFSLILESASTNQTSMYLCASRGTSGYQETQYFGPGTRLLVL.